This T cell receptor beta chain derives from a study of blood T cells in healthy people across ages. Study-wide results and limits: A roughly linear age-dependent decrease characterized TCR beta diversity per million T cells.

A second PCR, run for about 7 to 11 cycles, used a sample-barcoded 5' primer plus a J-beta primer mix. TCRdb reanalysed the 5' RACE reads using MiXCR and keeps one entry per CDR3 protein. This sample has 1 million or so distinct CDR3 sequences, with almost 25% found just once. About this clonotype: Its target is not known.

Separately, the same data were catalogued under a study of T cells of mothers and their children.

This TCR was recovered from a girl aged 2 to 10 in good health. The sample comprised blood.

This CDR3 is CASSFNLAGADEQFF. The CDR3 DNA reads TGTGCCAGCAGTTTTAATCTAGCGGGAGCTGATGAGCAGTTCTTC. This chain links TRBV28 with TRBJ2-1, with 10 bases fitting TRBD2. Germline CDR1 reads MDHEN; CDR2 reads SYDVKM. The CDR3 is 15 residues long. V was clipped by 3 bases and J by 8 bases; unmatched bases: 7. Complete variable domain (other parts from reference TRBV28 and TRBJ2-1): DVKVTQSSRYLVKRTGEKVFLECVQDMDHENMFWYRQDPGLGLRLIYFSYDVKMKEKGDIPEGYSVSREKKERFSLILESASTNQTSMYLCASSFNLAGADEQFFGPGTRLTVL.